The text below deals with one T cell receptor beta chain. The CDR3 runs 22 residues. Germline CDR1 and CDR2: SNHLY and FYNNEI. V was clipped by 2 bases and J by 0 bases; unmatched bases: 21. The data derive from a study of shared clonotypes between healthy human individuals. TCRdb keeps only in-frame clones here, not all; method: immunoSEQ multiplex PCR. The table lists approximately 340,000 clones, less than 85% of them singletons. The sequence derives from a man younger than 45 in good health. The J gene is TRBJ1-5, the V gene TRBV2; 8 nucleotides match TRBD1. Material for sequencing was memory CD4+ T cells sorted from blood. The subset is: CD45RA-negative fraction. CDR3 DNA: TGTGCCAGCAGTGAAACTCGCGTTAAGGACAGGGAGAGAGGGTATAGCAATCAGCCCCAGCATTTT. Amino acids: CASSETRVKDRERGYSNQPQHF.